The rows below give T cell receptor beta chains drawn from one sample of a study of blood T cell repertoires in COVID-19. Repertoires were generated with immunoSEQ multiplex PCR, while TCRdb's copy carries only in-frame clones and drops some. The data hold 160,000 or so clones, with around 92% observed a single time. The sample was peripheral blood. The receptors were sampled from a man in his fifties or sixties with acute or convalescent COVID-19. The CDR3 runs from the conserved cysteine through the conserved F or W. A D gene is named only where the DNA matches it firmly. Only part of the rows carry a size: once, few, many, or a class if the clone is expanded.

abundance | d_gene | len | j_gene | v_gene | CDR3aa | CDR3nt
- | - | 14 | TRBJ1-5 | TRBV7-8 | CASSPRPGSEPQHF | TGTGCCAGCAGCCCACGCCCGGGGAGTGAGCCCCAGCATTTT
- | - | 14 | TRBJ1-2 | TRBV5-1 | CASSFAGKNYGYTF | TGCGCCAGCAGCTTCGCAGGAAAAAACTATGGCTACACCTTC
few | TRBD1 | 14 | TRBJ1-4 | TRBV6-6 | CASSRDRGREKLFF | TGTGCCAGCAGTCGGGACAGGGGACGTGAAAAACTGTTTTTT
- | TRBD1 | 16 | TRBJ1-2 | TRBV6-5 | CASSYPSGQGREGYTF | TGTGCCAGCAGTTACCCTTCCGGACAGGGCAGAGAAGGCTACACCTTC
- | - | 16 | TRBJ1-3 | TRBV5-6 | CASSMGQTRRINTIYF | TGTGCCAGCAGCATGGGACAAACCAGAAGGATAAACACCATATATTTT
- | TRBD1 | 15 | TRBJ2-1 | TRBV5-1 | CASSSGQGSYNEQFF | TGCGCCAGCAGCTCGGGACAGGGCTCCTACAATGAGCAGTTCTTC
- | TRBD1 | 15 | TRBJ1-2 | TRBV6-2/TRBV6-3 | CASSPEGTALRGYTF | TGTGCCAGCAGCCCGGAGGGGACAGCTCTCAGGGGCTACACCTTC
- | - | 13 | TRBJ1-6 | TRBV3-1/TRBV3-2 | CASSPGEISPLHF | TGTGCCAGCAGCCCGGGAGAGATTTCACCCCTCCACTTT
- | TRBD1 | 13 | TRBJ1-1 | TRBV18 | CASSPDREVAAFF | TGTGCCAGCTCTCCGGACAGGGAGGTCGCAGCTTTCTTT
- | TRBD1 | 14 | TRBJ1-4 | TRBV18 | CASSGDRASEKLFF | TGTGCCAGCTCAGGGGACAGGGCGAGTGAAAAACTGTTTTTT
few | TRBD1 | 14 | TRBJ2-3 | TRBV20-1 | CSASPTRGPDTQYF | TGCAGTGCTAGTCCCACCAGGGGGCCAGATACGCAGTATTTT
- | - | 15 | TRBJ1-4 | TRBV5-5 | CASSYFQGSNEKLFF | TGTGCCAGCAGCTACTTTCAGGGATCTAATGAAAAACTGTTTTTT
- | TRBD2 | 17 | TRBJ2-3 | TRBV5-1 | CASSLFSSGVGTDTQYF | TGCGCCAGCAGCTTGTTCTCTAGCGGGGTCGGCACAGATACGCAGTATTTT
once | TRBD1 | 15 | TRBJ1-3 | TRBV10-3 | CAISPGTGGGNTIYF | TGTGCCATCAGCCCCGGGACAGGCGGTGGAAACACCATATATTTT
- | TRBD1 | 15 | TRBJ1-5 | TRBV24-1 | CATSEGQGGNQPQHF | TGTGCCACCAGTGAGGGACAGGGAGGCAATCAGCCCCAGCATTTT
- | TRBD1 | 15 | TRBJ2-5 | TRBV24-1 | CATSDSGTGKETQYF | TGTGCCACCAGTGACTCCGGGACAGGGAAAGAGACCCAGTACTTC
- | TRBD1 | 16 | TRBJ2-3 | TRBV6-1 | CASSARDRGSTDTQYF | TGTGCCAGCAGTGCCCGGGACAGGGGCTCCACAGATACGCAGTATTTT
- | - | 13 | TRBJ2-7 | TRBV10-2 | CASSESGRLEQYF | TGCGCCAGCAGTGAGTCTGGGAGGCTAGAGCAGTACTTC
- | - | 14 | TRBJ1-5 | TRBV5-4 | CASSLDSFNQPQHF | TGTGCCAGCAGCTTGGACAGTTTTAATCAGCCCCAGCATTTT
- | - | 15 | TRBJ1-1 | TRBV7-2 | CASSLAVWANTEAFF | TGTGCCAGCAGCTTAGCTGTTTGGGCGAACACTGAAGCTTTCTTT
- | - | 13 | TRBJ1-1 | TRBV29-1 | CSVIQRRGTEAFF | TGCAGCGTTATCCAGCGGAGGGGCACTGAAGCTTTCTTT